These 30 T cell receptor beta chains originate from one sample sequenced in a study of response to subunit inactivated influenza vaccine. From the RT-PCR reads, TCRdb called clonotypes with MiXCR, one entry per CDR3 protein. The sample has about 170,000 distinct CDR3 sequences, around 12% seen once; the top ten hold about 29%. These same data were also listed under a study on T cells expressing NK-cell markers. That report notes: The authors generated TCR beta cDNA through 5'RACE template switching with UMIs.

Source: CD8+ T cells sorted from PBMCs, taken 11 to 12 days after vaccination. These receptors were obtained from a man aged 50-60 years who received an inactivated influenza vaccine.

V gene TRBV9 combines with J gene TRBJ2-7, with TRBD1 as a possible D gene (6 bases). This CDR3 is 13 amino acids long. Trimming stripped 5 bases from V and 6 bases from J, with 15 bases between. Germline-derived CDR1 and CDR2 are SGDLS and YYNGEE. The CDR3 region has the DNA TGTGCCAGCAGTCCCGGGACAAAAAGCGAGCAGTACTTC. Its translation is CASSPGTKSEQYF.

This chain links TRBV27 with TRBJ2-7; 13 bases line up with TRBD2. This CDR3 has 16 residues. Losses at the gene ends were 5 bases for V and 5 bases for J; bases not matched to a gene: 9. The germline gives CDR1 MNHEY, CDR2 SMNVEV (reference sequence). The DNA of the CDR3 is TGTGCCAGCAGTCAAACAGGACTAGCGGGAGTCCACGAGCAGTACTTC. Its translation is CASSQTGLAGVHEQYF.

The J gene is TRBJ2-7, the V gene TRBV7-2; D gene unclear. V was clipped by 1 base and J by 7 bases, with 17 bases between them. The CDR3 contains 15 residues. The V gene's germline CDR1 is SGHTA and CDR2 FQGNSA. CDR3: CASSLVSVPLREQYF. CDR3 DNA: TGTGCCAGCAGCTTAGTGTCAGTACCCTTACGGGAGCAGTACTTC.

The genes are TRBV12-3 or TRBV12-4 and TRBJ2-3, with 8 bases lining up with TRBD2. V dropped 1 base and J dropped 8; count of bases not matched to a gene: 11. CDR3 length: 16 amino acids. CDR3 amino acids: CASSLETSGPVGTQYF. Written as DNA, the CDR3 is TGTGCCAGCAGTTTAGAAACTAGCGGACCGGTGGGTACGCAGTATTTT.

This clonotype has just a few counts. The chain employs TRBV29-1 and TRBJ2-3; the D is unclear. Germline values: CDR1 SQVTM, CDR2 ANQGSEA. V lost 5 bases and J lost 6, with 9 bases in between. The CDR3 has 11 amino acids. CDR3 residues: CSVRGGDTQYF. In nucleotides, the CDR3 is TGCAGCGTTCGCGGTGGGGATACGCAGTATTTT.

This clonotype was detected only a few times. The chain recombines TRBV7-8 with TRBJ2-7, with D possibly being TRBD1 or TRBD2 (5 bases each). Germline V CDR1 and CDR2: SGHVS, FQNEAQ. V lost 5 bases and J lost 3, with 17 bases in between. CDR3 length equals 15 residues. The CDR3: CASSPGTAGSYEQYF. The CDR3 bases are TGTGCCAGCAGCCCCGGGACCGCTGGCAGCTACGAGCAGTACTTC.

J is TRBJ1-2 and V is TRBV12-3 or TRBV12-4; D might be TRBD1 (5 bases). This CDR3 is 13 amino acids long. Trimming removed 3 bases at V and 7 bases at J, with 12 bases between. CDR3 in DNA: TGTGCCAGCAGTTTGGGGGGGATCTCTGGCTACACCTTC. Translated: CASSLGGISGYTF.

The V gene is TRBV6-1, the J gene TRBJ1-2; TRBD1 matches 7 bases. The length of the CDR3 is 14 residues. V dropped 6 bases and J dropped 1; count of bases not matched to a gene: 5. From germline, CDR1 is MNHNS and CDR2 SASEGT. For the CDR3, the DNA is TGTGCCAGCAGCCCGAGGGGGCTTAACTATGGCTACACCTTC. As protein: CASSPRGLNYGYTF.

This clonotype appeared many times. An end of the junction does not agree with germline; a read error may underlie this. The CDR3 DNA reads as TGTGCCAGCAGTTTAAGAAAAAGACTAGCGGGAGAGACCAATAATCTTTACAATGAGCAGTTCTTC. Translation gives CASSLRKRLAGETNNLYNEQFF. The chain recombines TRBV7-3 with TRBJ2-1, with 12 bases that match TRBD2. Germline V CDR1 and CDR2: SGHTA, FQGTGA. The CDR3 covers 22 residues.

This clonotype was detected only a few times. V is TRBV19 and J is TRBJ2-6; D ambiguous. Trimming took off 9 bases at V and 0 bases at J, with 12 bases between the two ends. CDR1 and CDR2 from the germline V gene are LNHDA and SQIVND (reference sequence). The CDR3 spans 15 residues. The CDR3 is CASRDTNSGANVLTF. The CDR3 bases are TGTGCCAGCAGAGACACGAACTCTGGGGCCAACGTCCTGACTTTC.

A few counts support this clonotype. The chain carries TRBV6-1 and TRBJ2-3, with D maybe TRBD1 (6 bases). The CDR3 contains 13 residues. Trimming removed 7 bases from V and 4 bases from J, with 12 bases in between. Looked up from germline, CDR1 is MNHNS and CDR2 is SASEGT. Written as DNA, the CDR3 is TGTGCCAGCAACCCCTCAGGGGCAGATACGCAGTATTTT. It codes for CASNPSGADTQYF.

This clonotype was observed a few times. The V and J genes are TRBV29-1 and TRBJ2-1, with a possible D match to TRBD2 (6 bases). CDR1 is SQVTM and CDR2 is ANQGSEA in the germline V gene. The V end lost 6 bases, the J end lost 8 bases, and 23 bases lay between the germline ends. This CDR3 is 15 amino acids long. The CDR3 region has the DNA TGCAGCGTGAAATGGACTAACCATATTTTCGATGAGCAGTTCTTC. Encoded protein: CSVKWTNHIFDEQFF.

The CDR3 protein is CASSQDWSVSTDTQYF. Here the CDR3 DNA reads TGCGCCAGCAGCCAAGATTGGTCAGTTAGCACAGATACGCAGTATTTT. This chain uses TRBV4-3 with TRBJ2-3; D ambiguous. V was cut by 0 bases and J by 0 bases, with 10 bases left in between. Germline V gene lookup returns CDR1 LGHNA and CDR2 YSLEER. The CDR3 sequence is 16 residues long.

This chain joins TRBV28 and TRBJ2-7, with 9 nucleotides matching TRBD2. V lost 3 bases to trimming and J lost 3 bases; unmatched junction nucleotides: 15. The length of the CDR3 is 18 residues. CDR1 and CDR2 from the germline V gene are MDHEN and SYDVKM. The CDR3 is CASSFARLAGLRGYEQYF. For the CDR3, the DNA is TGTGCCAGCAGTTTTGCTCGGCTAGCGGGACTCAGGGGCTACGAGCAGTACTTC.

This clonotype was detected a few times. The CDR3, as DNA: TGTGCCAGCAATCCGGGACAGGGGAGATCACCCCTCCACTTT. It is translated as CASNPGQGRSPLHF. The chain recombines TRBV6-1 with TRBJ1-6; 10 bases map to TRBD1. Trimming at V came to 7 bases and at J to 10 bases, leaving 7 bases not matched to a gene. This CDR3 region has 14 residues. In germline, CDR1 is MNHNS, CDR2 SASEGT.

This clonotype appeared many times. The chain is built from TRBV12-3 or TRBV12-4 and TRBJ1-1, with no clear D. V was shortened by 2 bases and J by 1 base, with 11 bases between the two germline ends. The CDR3 has 15 amino acids. CDR3 bases: TGTGCCAGCAGTTTAAAAAACAACCCGAACACTGAAGCTTTCTTT. Its translation is CASSLKNNPNTEAFF.

In its sample, this clonotype was seen many times. V usage is TRBV20-1 and J usage is TRBJ2-7; D is ambiguous. The germline V gene has CDR1 DFQATT and CDR2 SNEGSKA (reference sequence). This CDR3 comprises 15 residues. Trimming took off 6 bases at V and 0 bases at J, with 18 bases between the two ends. This chain's CDR3 is CSASQLVRSSYEQYF. CDR3 in DNA: TGCAGTGCCAGCCAACTTGTGCGTAGCTCCTACGAGCAGTACTTC.

This clonotype was found a few times. The chain is built from TRBV28 and TRBJ2-7; perhaps TRBD1 as D (6 bases). The length of the CDR3 is 17 residues. Germline V gives CDR1 MDHEN, CDR2 SYDVKM. V dropped 5 bases and J dropped 5 bases, with 25 bases sitting between them. The CDR3 spells CASSVTTSGRGFHEQYF. The CDR3 coding sequence is TGTGCCAGCAGTGTAACCACCTCCGGCAGGGGATTCCACGAGCAGTACTTC.

The rearrangement uses TRBV6-5 and TRBJ2-2; D uncertain. The length of the CDR3 is 14 residues. The germline V gene encodes CDR1 MNHEY and CDR2 SVGAGI. Trimming removed 2 bases at V and 2 bases at J, with 6 bases between. The CDR3: CASSYRHNTGELFF. CDR3 sequence (DNA): TGTGCCAGCAGTTACAGACACAACACCGGGGAGCTGTTTTTT.

This clonotype was observed a handful of times. Compared with germline, one end of the junction differs, possibly owing to a read error. V and J are TRBV2 and TRBJ2-7, with D hard to call. The CDR3 spans 13 residues. Germline CDR1 SNHLY, CDR2 FYNNEI. CDR3 sequence (DNA): TGTGTCAGCAGTGAAATTGTGACCTACGAGCAGTACTTC. Protein sequence: CVSSEIVTYEQYF.

This clonotype was recorded many times. This chain joins TRBV3-1 and TRBJ2-3, with 8 bases aligning to TRBD2. This CDR3 spans 19 amino acids. CDR1 is LGHDT and CDR2 is YNNKEL in the germline V gene (reference sequence). Trimming cost V 0 bases and J 3 bases; bases outside gene matches: 14. In DNA, the CDR3 is TGTGCCAGCAGCCAAGATTTCTTACTAGCGGATTTGATTACAGATACGCAGTATTTT. Translated, it gives CASSQDFLLADLITDTQYF.

There are a few counts of this clonotype. The chain has TRBV6-2 or TRBV6-3 and TRBJ2-1, with TRBD2 identical over 8 bases. The CDR3 is 16 amino acids. In germline, CDR1 is MNHEY, CDR2 SVGEGT. The J segment lost 8 bases and the V segment lost 2 bases, leaving 11 bases of the junction unmatched. The CDR3, as DNA: TGTGCCAGCAGTTACGAGGGTAGCGGGATAGTAGATGAGCAGTTCTTC. This sequence encodes CASSYEGSGIVDEQFF.

A few counts support this clonotype. This chain links TRBV2 with TRBJ1-2, with TRBD1 as a possible D gene (5 bases). Germline values: CDR1 SNHLY, CDR2 FYNNEI. The germline V and J ends were trimmed by 3 bases and 1 base, with 12 bases remaining between them. CDR3 length: 15 amino acids. The chain's CDR3 is CASSDPRDLNYGYTF. In DNA form, the CDR3 reads TGTGCCAGCAGTGACCCCAGGGATCTTAACTATGGCTACACCTTC.

This chain links TRBV12-3 or TRBV12-4 with TRBJ2-1, with D possibly being TRBD1 or TRBD2 (5 bases each). Trimming cost V 3 bases and J 0 bases, with 9 bases left between them. The CDR3 is made up of 15 amino acids. DNA for the CDR3: TGTGCCAGCAGTTTCGAGGGGAGCTCCTACAATGAGCAGTTCTTC. Translating gives CASSFEGSSYNEQFF.

This clonotype was seen repeatedly, ten times or more. V usage is TRBV7-6 and J usage is TRBJ2-7; TRBD2 aligns across 8 bases. Germline V gene data show CDR1 as SGHVS and CDR2 as FNYEAQ. The V segment lost 7 bases and the J segment 0 bases; nucleotides outside the gene matches: 11. The CDR3 has 16 amino acids. The CDR3, as DNA: TGTGCCAGCATCAAAGGTCCGGGGGGGTCCTCCTACGAGCAGTACTTC. It codes for CASIKGPGGSSYEQYF.

The chain has TRBV28 and TRBJ2-1; the D is unclear. From germline, CDR1 is MDHEN and CDR2 SYDVKM. V was shortened by 2 bases and J by 3 bases, with 14 bases between the two germline ends. The CDR3 spans 16 residues. The CDR3 reads CASSLGYADNYNEQFF. Written as DNA, the CDR3 is TGTGCCAGCAGTTTAGGTTATGCAGACAACTACAATGAGCAGTTCTTC.

This clonotype was detected a few times. The chain couples TRBV7-9 to TRBJ2-7; 7 bases are a match to TRBD1. Trimming at V came to 2 bases and at J to 6 bases, leaving 4 bases not matched to a gene. This CDR3 comprises 13 residues. Germline V CDR1 and CDR2: SEHNR, FQNEAQ (reference sequence). CDR3 amino acids: CASSLRAGGEQYF. For the CDR3, the DNA is TGTGCCAGCAGCTTAAGGGCAGGGGGCGAGCAGTACTTC.

As concerns this clonotype: This may stem from a read error, because a much larger clone lies one nucleotide away. V usage is TRBV20-1 and J usage is TRBJ2-7, with 9 bases aligning to TRBD2. The CDR3 covers 12 residues. Trimming took 3 bases from V and 10 from J; bases not matched to a gene: 7. The germline V gene has CDR1 DFQATT and CDR2 SNEGSKA (reference sequence). The CDR3 coding sequence is TGCAGTGCTAGGAGTAGCGGGAGCGACCAGTACTTC. Protein product: CSARSSGSDQYF.

This clonotype turned up a few times. The V gene is TRBV3-1, the J gene TRBJ1-1, with a possible D match to TRBD1 (5 bases). Trimming shortened V by 0 bases and J by 5 bases, and 13 bases separated the two germline ends. Germline CDR1 and CDR2: LGHDT and YNNKEL (reference sequence). The length of the CDR3 is 15 residues. The CDR3 DNA reads as TGTGCCAGCAGCCAAGAGGCAGGGACGGGGACTGAAGCTTTCTTT. Translating gives CASSQEAGTGTEAFF.

A single count supports this clonotype. J is TRBJ2-1 and V is TRBV20-1; 10 bases match TRBD2. Germline V gene data show CDR1 as DFQATT and CDR2 as SNEGSKA (reference sequence). V was pared by 0 bases and J by 6 bases, with 8 bases of the junction left unmatched. The CDR3 sequence is 16 residues long. CDR3 sequence: CSARDTQRGGRNEQFF. Here the CDR3 DNA reads TGCAGTGCTAGAGATACCCAGCGGGGGGGCCGCAATGAGCAGTTCTTC.